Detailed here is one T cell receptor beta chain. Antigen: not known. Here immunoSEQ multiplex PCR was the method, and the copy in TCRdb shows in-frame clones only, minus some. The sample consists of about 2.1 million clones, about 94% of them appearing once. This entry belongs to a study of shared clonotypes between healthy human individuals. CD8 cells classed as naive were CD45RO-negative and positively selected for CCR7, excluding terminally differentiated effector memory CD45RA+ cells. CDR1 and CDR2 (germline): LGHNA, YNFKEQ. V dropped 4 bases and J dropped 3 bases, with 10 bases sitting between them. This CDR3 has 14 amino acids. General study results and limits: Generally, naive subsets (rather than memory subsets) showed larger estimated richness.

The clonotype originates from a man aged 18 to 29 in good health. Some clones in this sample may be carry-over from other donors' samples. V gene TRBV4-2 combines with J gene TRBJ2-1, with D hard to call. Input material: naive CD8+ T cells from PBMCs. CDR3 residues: CASSLTDGYNEQFF. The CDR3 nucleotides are TGTGCCAGCAGCCTAACCGACGGCTACAATGAGCAGTTCTTC.